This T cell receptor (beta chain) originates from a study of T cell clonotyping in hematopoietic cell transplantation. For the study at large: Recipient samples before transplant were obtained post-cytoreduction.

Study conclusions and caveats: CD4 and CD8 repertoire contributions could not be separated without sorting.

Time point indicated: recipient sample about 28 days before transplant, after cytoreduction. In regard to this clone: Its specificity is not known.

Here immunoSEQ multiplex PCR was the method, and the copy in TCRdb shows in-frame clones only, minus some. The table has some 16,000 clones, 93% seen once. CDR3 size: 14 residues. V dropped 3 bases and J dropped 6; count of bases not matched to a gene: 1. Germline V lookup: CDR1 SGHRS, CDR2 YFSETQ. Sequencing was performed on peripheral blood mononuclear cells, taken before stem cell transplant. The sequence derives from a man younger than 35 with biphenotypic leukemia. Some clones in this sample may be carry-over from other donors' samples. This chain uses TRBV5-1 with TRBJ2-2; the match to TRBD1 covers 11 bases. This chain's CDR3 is CASSWDRGAGELFF. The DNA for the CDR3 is TGCGCCAGCAGCTGGGACAGGGGGGCCGGGGAGCTGTTTTTT.